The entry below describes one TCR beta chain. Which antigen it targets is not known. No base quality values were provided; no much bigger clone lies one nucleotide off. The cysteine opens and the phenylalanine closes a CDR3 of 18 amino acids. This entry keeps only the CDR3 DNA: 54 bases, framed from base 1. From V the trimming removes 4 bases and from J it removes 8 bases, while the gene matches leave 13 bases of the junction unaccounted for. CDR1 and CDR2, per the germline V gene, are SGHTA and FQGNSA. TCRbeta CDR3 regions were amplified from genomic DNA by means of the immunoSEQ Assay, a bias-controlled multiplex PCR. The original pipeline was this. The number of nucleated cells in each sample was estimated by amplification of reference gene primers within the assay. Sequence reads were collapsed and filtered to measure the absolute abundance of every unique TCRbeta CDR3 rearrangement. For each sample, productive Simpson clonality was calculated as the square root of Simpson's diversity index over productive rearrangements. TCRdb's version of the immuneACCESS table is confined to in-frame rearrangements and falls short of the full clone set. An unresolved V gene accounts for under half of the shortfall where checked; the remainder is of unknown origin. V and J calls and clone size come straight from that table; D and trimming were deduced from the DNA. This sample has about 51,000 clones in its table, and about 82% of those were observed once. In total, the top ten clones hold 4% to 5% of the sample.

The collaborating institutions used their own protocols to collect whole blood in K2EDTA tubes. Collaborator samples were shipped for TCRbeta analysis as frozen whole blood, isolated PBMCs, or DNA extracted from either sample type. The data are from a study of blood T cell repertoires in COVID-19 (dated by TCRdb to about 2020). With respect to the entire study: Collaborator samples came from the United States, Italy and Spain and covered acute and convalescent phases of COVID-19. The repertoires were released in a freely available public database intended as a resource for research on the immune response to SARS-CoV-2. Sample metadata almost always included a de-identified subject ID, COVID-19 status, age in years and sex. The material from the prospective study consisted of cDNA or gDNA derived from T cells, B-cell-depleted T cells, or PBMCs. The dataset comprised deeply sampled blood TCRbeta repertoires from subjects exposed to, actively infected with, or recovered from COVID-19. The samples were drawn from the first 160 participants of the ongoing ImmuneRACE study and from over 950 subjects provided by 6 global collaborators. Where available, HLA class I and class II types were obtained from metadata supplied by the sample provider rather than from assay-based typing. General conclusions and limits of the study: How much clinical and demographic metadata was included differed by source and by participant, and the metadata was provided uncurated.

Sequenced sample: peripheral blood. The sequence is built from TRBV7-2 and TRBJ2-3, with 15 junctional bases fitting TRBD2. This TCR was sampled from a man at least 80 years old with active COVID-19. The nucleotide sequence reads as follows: TGTGCCAGCAGCTCGGGGACTAGCGGGAGGCGAATCTTTGGTACGCAGTATTTT. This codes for CASSSGTSGRRIFGTQYF.